Sequencing of this T cell receptor beta chain was carried out in a study of cytomegalovirus exposure and HLA in healthy donors. The PCR made use of 60 Vbeta and 13 Jbeta primers. Only in-frame clones appear in the TCRdb table, and some are missing; sequencing was by immunoSEQ multiplex PCR. The table includes over 150,000 clones, more than 75% detected once. Germline V gene data show CDR1 as MGHRA and CDR2 as YSYEKL. V lost 3 bases to trimming and J lost 5 bases; unmatched junction nucleotides: 9. The CDR3 spans 16 residues. To note about this clone: Its specificity is unknown.

The donors comprised healthy bone marrow donors. The study, taken as a whole, reports: In a later analysis, 16,951 TCR beta sequences were associated with HLA alleles at 0.05 false discovery rate.

The chain joins TRBV4-1 to TRBJ2-7; the match to TRBD2 covers 11 bases. Input material: PBMCs. This clonotype was sampled from a woman between 40 and 50 years old in good health and CMV-seropositive. The chain's CDR3 is CASSHTTSGSNHEQYF. The CDR3 nucleotides read TGCGCCAGCAGCCACACCACTAGCGGGAGTAACCACGAGCAGTACTTC.